The entry below describes one T cell receptor (beta chain). The antigen remains unidentified. The data belong to a study of cytomegalovirus exposure and HLA in healthy donors. Whole-study findings and limits: Certain indistinguishable V segments, among them TRBV6-2 and TRBV6-3, were excluded.

60 Vbeta and 13 Jbeta primers were used in PCR. TCRdb's table, derived via immunoSEQ multiplex PCR, lists solely in-frame clones and lacks some. This table lists over 100,000 clones. After removal of 4 bases from V and 5 bases from J, the junction contained 9 bases not matched to a gene. Germline V gene lookup returns CDR1 LNHDA and CDR2 SQIVND (reference sequence). The length of the CDR3 is 16 residues. The chain uses TRBV19 and TRBJ2-2; 8 bases are a match to TRBD1. Sequenced input: PBMCs. This sequence was found in a middle-aged woman in good health and CMV-seropositive. The CDR3 reads CASSTRQGLVTGELFF. CDR3 nucleotide sequence: TGTGCCAGTAGTACCAGACAGGGGTTAGTTACCGGGGAGCTGTTTTTT.